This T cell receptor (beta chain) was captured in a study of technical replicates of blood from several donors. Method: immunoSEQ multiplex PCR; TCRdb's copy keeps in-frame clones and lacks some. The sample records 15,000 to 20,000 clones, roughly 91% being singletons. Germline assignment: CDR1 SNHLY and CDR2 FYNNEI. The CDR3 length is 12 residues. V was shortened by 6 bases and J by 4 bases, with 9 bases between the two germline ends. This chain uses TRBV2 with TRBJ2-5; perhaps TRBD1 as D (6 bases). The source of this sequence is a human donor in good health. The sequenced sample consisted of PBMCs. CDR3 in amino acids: CASRTGPETQYF. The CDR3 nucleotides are TGTGCCAGCAGAACAGGGCCAGAGACCCAGTACTTC.